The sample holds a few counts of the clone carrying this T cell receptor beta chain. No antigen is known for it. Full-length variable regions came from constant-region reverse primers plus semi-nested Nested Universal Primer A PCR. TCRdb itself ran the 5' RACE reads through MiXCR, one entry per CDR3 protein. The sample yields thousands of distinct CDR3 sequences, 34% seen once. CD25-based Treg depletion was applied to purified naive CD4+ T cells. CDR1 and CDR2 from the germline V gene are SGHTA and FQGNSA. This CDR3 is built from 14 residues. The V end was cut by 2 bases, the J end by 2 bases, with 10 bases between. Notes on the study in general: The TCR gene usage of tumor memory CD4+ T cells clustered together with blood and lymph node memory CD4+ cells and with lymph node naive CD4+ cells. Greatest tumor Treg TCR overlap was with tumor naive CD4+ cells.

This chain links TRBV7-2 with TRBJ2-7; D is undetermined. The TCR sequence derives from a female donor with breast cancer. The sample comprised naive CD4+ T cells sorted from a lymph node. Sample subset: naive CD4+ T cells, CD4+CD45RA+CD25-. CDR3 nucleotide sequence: TGTGCCAGCAGCTTACACGCGGCAACCTACGAGCAGTACTTC. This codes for CASSLHAATYEQYF.